The 7 T cell receptor beta chains in this list originate from one sample, sequenced in a study of T-cell memory formation after mild COVID-19. TCRdb called the 5' RACE reads again in MiXCR, with one record for every CDR3 protein. The sample has some 150,000 distinct CDR3 sequences; around 14% are singletons. Specimen: PBMCs or a T cell subset sorted from them (not recorded which). Source of these receptors: an adult woman who had mild COVID-19 (a few samples of this study predate the infection). Cell type and time point are not known.

V gene TRBV6-6 combines with J gene TRBJ2-2, with TRBD2 matching 12 bases. There are 17 residues in the CDR3. The J segment lost 7 bases and the V segment lost 4 bases, leaving 10 bases of the junction unmatched. Per germline, CDR1 MNHNY and CDR2 SVGAGI (reference sequence). CDR3 DNA sequence: TGTGCCAGCAGTTTGCTCCTAGCGGGGGGGCCAAACGGGGAGCTGTTTTTT. This gives the protein CASSLLLAGGPNGELFF.

In its sample, this clonotype was seen a few times. The chain recombines TRBV11-3 with TRBJ2-7; D call uncertain. The CDR3 has 13 amino acids. V dropped 2 bases and J dropped 9 bases, with 14 bases sitting between them. In germline, CDR1 is SGHNT, CDR2 YENEEA. The CDR3 DNA follows: TGTGCCAGCAGCTTATCAACTCCCCAGTGGCAGTACTTC. As protein: CASSLSTPQWQYF. Complete variable domain (other parts from reference TRBV11-3 and TRBJ2-7): EAGVVQSPRYKIIEKKQPVAFWCNPISGHNTLYWYLQNLGQGPELLIRYENEEAVDDSQLPKDRFSAERLKGVDSTLKIQPAELGDSAVYLCASSLSTPQWQYFGPGTRLTVT.

This chain joins TRBV11-3 and TRBJ1-1, with 8 positions matching TRBD1. The CDR3 is 17 residues long. Germline V gene lookup returns CDR1 SGHNT and CDR2 YENEEA. V lost 6 bases and J lost 4; bases outside the gene matches: 16. The CDR3 bases are TGTGCCAGCAGGAAGAGGGAACCAGGACAGGGAGGCACTGAAGCTTTCTTT. This translates into CASRKREPGQGGTEAFF.

V gene TRBV6-2 or TRBV6-3 combines with J gene TRBJ2-1, with TRBD2 matching over 9 bases. CDR3 length: 13 amino acids. Germline V gives CDR1 MNHEY, CDR2 SVGEGT. Losses at the gene ends were 2 bases for V and 8 bases for J; bases not matched to a gene: 1. The CDR3 bases are TGTGCCAGCAGTTACGGCGGGAGGGATGAGCAGTTCTTC. Translated: CASSYGGRDEQFF.

V is TRBV20-1 and J is TRBJ2-7, with 10 bases aligning to TRBD2. CDR1 DFQATT and CDR2 SNEGSKA come from the germline V gene (reference sequence). Trimming at V came to 6 bases and at J to 7 bases, leaving 15 bases not matched to a gene. The CDR3 covers 15 residues. CDR3 sequence reads: CSASPSGLASTEQYF. The CDR3 region has the DNA TGCAGTGCCTCACCCTCGGGACTAGCGTCGACAGAGCAGTACTTC.

The chain has TRBV6-5 and TRBJ2-3; possibly TRBD2 for D (6 bases). Germline V gene sequence: CDR1 MNHEY, CDR2 SVGAGI. CDR3 length: 15 amino acids. V was cut by 0 bases and J by 2 bases, with 9 bases left in between. CDR3 in amino acids: CASSYSGEDTDTQYF. CDR3 DNA sequence: TGTGCCAGCAGTTACTCCGGGGAGGACACAGATACGCAGTATTTT.

This clonotype appeared a few times. This sequence joins TRBV5-6 and TRBJ2-2; 9 nucleotides agree with TRBD2. V was pared by 0 bases and J by 2 bases, with 5 bases of the junction left unmatched. This CDR3 comprises 17 residues. Per the germline V gene, CDR1 is SGHDT and CDR2 is YYEEEE. The CDR3 loop reads CASSLVETSGNTGELFF. CDR3 sequence (DNA): TGTGCCAGCAGCTTGGTGGAGACTAGCGGAAACACCGGGGAGCTGTTTTTT.